The sample holds many counts of the clone carrying this T cell receptor beta chain. Antigen specificity is unknown. This entry comes from a study of neurological immune-mediated disorders. General observations from the study: The multiple sclerosis repertoire cluster had no clinical or MRI feature associated with it. Private repertoires in all groups were suggested, as expanded clones shared no CDR3 amino acid sequences across subjects. Multiple sclerosis was found to have the least TCR clonal expansion, below healthy controls, and HTLV-1-associated myelopathy the most.

The V gene end was trimmed by 4 bases and the J gene end by 10 bases; junction bases not matched to a gene: 14. The CDR3 is 16 amino acids. Germline CDR1 and CDR2: SGHRS and YFSETQ. MiXCR, applied by TCRdb to the 5' RACE reads, yields one record per CDR3 protein. The table includes nearly 60,000 distinct CDR3 sequences, 3% to 4% detected once. The sequence came from a woman aged 60-70 years with multiple sclerosis. Source material: PBMCs. The rearrangement links TRBV5-1 to TRBJ1-6; 7 nucleotides agree with TRBD1. The CDR3 here is CASSDRTGPGESPLHF. The CDR3 DNA reads TGCGCCAGCAGCGACAGGACAGGCCCAGGAGAATCACCCCTCCACTTT.